These 2 T cell receptor beta chains came from one sample sequenced in a study of T cells in Graves' hyperthyroidism and ophthalmopathy. Amplification of TCR beta CDR3 regions used RNA as the template. The HTBI set primed first-round TCR CDR3 RT-PCR. One entry per CDR3 protein, called by TCRdb with MiXCR from the multiplex PCR reads. The data hold under 350,000 distinct CDR3 sequences, with under 25% observed a single time. The material sequenced was blood. These receptors were obtained from a woman aged 45-65 years with Graves' hyperthyroidism.

This clonotype appeared many times. The chain carries TRBV9 and TRBJ2-5; D is perhaps TRBD1 (5 bases). V was trimmed by 0 bases and J by 4 bases, leaving 16 bases between them. CDR3 length: 16 residues. Germline CDR1 reads SGDLS; CDR2 reads YYNGEE. The CDR3 loop is CASSVEGPNDRETQYF. As DNA, the CDR3 is TGTGCCAGCAGCGTAGAGGGGCCTAACGATCGAGAGACCCAGTACTTC.

This clonotype has a count of ten or more. V usage is TRBV7-8 and J usage is TRBJ2-5, with 11 bases identical to TRBD2. With 1 base clipped from V and 4 bases from J, the junction kept 2 bases outside the gene matches. The CDR3 covers 15 residues. Per germline, CDR1 SGHVS and CDR2 FQNEAQ. CDR3 residues: CASSLGLAGTETQYF. CDR3 sequence (DNA): TGTGCCAGCAGCTTAGGACTAGCGGGGACAGAGACCCAGTACTTC.